These 20 T cell receptor beta chains share one sample of origin, sequenced in a study of blood T cell repertoires in COVID-19. This table comes from immunoSEQ multiplex PCR, and its TCRdb copy is limited to in-frame clones, with some not included. The data show roughly 250,000 clones, approximately 85% seen once. Sequencing was done on a sample of PBMCs or T cells enriched from blood (not recorded which). The receptors here all came from a woman in her thirties who had recovered from COVID-19.

This sequence joins TRBV13 and TRBJ2-3; 11 bases agree with TRBD2. Germline V lookup: CDR1 PRHDT, CDR2 FYEKMQ (reference sequence). With 5 bases clipped from V and 4 bases from J, the junction kept 5 bases outside the gene matches. This CDR3 comprises 15 residues. CDR3 coding DNA: TGTGCCAGCAGCCAGGGACTAGCGGTTGCAGATACGCAGTATTTT. Its translation is CASSQGLAVADTQYF.

The chain links TRBV27 to TRBJ1-2; perhaps TRBD1 as D (6 bases). The CDR3 sequence is 18 residues long. CDR1 and CDR2 from the germline V gene are MNHEY and SMNVEV (reference sequence). The germline V and J ends were trimmed by 0 bases and 3 bases, with 20 bases remaining between them. This CDR3 reads CASSLSIGRGRGDYGYTF. The CDR3 bases are TGTGCCAGCAGTTTATCGATAGGCAGGGGAAGGGGAGACTATGGCTACACCTTC.

V is TRBV11-2 and J is TRBJ2-7, with 7 nucleotides matching TRBD1. Germline CDR1 reads SGHAT; CDR2 reads FQNNGV. The V segment lost 5 bases and the J segment 2 bases; nucleotides outside the gene matches: 9. The CDR3 is made up of 15 amino acids. This CDR3 reads CASSLPRGQTYEQYF. The CDR3 DNA sequence: TGTGCCAGCAGCCTCCCGAGGGGACAGACCTACGAGCAGTACTTC.

The V call is TRBV7-9, the J call TRBJ1-2, with a tentative D call TRBD1 (6 bases). The length of the CDR3 is 16 residues. Trimming removed 3 bases from V and 3 bases from J, with 17 bases in between. Germline-derived CDR1 and CDR2 are SEHNR and FQNEAQ (reference sequence). CDR3 sequence reads: CASSFPTGPGDYGYTF. The CDR3 bases are TGTGCCAGCAGCTTTCCGACAGGACCAGGGGACTATGGCTACACCTTC.

The chain uses TRBV10-1 and TRBJ2-3; weak D call: TRBD1 (7 bases). The CDR3 is 16 amino acids. With 3 bases removed from V and 5 bases from J, the gap between germline ends came to 18 bases. Germline-derived CDR1 and CDR2 are WNHNN and SYGVQD (reference sequence). CDR3 sequence reads: CASSDSRARGEDTQYF. The CDR3, as DNA: TGCGCCAGCAGTGATTCGAGAGCCAGGGGGGAAGATACGCAGTATTTT.

This clone has a single count. The chain carries TRBV5-4 and TRBJ2-7; 10 bases agree with TRBD2. The CDR3 runs to 15 residues. J lost 4 bases, V lost 3 bases, and 7 bases had no gene match. Germline CDR1 is SGHNT and CDR2 is YYREEE (reference sequence). This CDR3 reads CASSSTSGVEYEQYF. The CDR3 coding sequence is TGTGCCAGCAGCTCCACTAGCGGGGTGGAATACGAGCAGTACTTC.

V gene TRBV5-8 combines with J gene TRBJ1-5; 9 bases map to TRBD1. Per the germline V gene, CDR1 is SGHTS and CDR2 is YDEGEE. The J segment lost 3 bases and the V segment lost 1 base, leaving 2 bases of the junction unmatched. This CDR3 contains 15 residues. The CDR3 spells CASSLRTGANQPQHF. CDR3 sequence (DNA): TGTGCCAGCAGCTTGCGGACAGGGGCCAATCAGCCCCAGCATTTT.

V is TRBV28 and J is TRBJ2-1, with D tentatively TRBD2 (6 bases). CDR3 length: 15 residues. V shed 5 bases and J shed 8 bases, with 19 bases lying between them. Germline assignment: CDR1 MDHEN and CDR2 SYDVKM. CDR3 in DNA: TGTGCCAGCAGTGCTGCGGCCCGGGGGAGTTATGAGCAGTTCTTC. Amino acid sequence: CASSAAARGSYEQFF.

This clone was seen a single time. The V gene is TRBV29-1, the J gene TRBJ1-1; 8 nucleotides match TRBD1. CDR3 length: 15 amino acids. Trimming cost V 2 bases and J 4 bases; bases outside gene matches: 9. CDR1 is SQVTM and CDR2 is ANQGSEA in the germline V gene. The CDR3 region is CSVERHTGGGTEAFF. The CDR3 nucleotides read TGCAGCGTTGAAAGGCATACAGGGGGTGGCACTGAAGCTTTCTTT. Based on the CDR3 plus reference TRBV29-1 and TRBJ1-1, the full variable domain is SAVISQKPSRDICQRGTSLTIQCQVDSQVTMMFWYRQQPGQSLTLIATANQGSEATYESGFVIDKFPISRPNLTFSTLTVSNMSPEDSSIYLCSVERHTGGGTEAFFGQGTRLTVV.

The chain uses TRBV11-2 and TRBJ2-3, with D maybe TRBD1 (5 bases). There are 19 residues in the CDR3. Germline V CDR1 and CDR2: SGHAT, FQNNGV. V lost 5 bases and J 1 base, leaving 25 bases between the germline ends. The CDR3 nucleotides are TGTGCCAGCAGCCCAGACATTAGGCATTCACTCAGGGGCACAGATACGCAGTATTTT. Residues: CASSPDIRHSLRGTDTQYF.

The CDR3 loop reads CASSWEQRRTEAFF. CDR3 DNA sequence: TGTGCCAGCAGCTGGGAACAGCGGCGGACTGAAGCTTTCTTT. The chain recombines TRBV5-4 with TRBJ1-1, with no clear D. Germline values: CDR1 SGHNT, CDR2 YYREEE (reference sequence). This CDR3 comprises 14 residues. Trimming removed 3 bases at V and 5 bases at J, with 14 bases between.

V gene TRBV18 combines with J gene TRBJ2-7; a possible D gene is TRBD1 (5 bases). Germline V CDR1 and CDR2: KGHSH, LQKENI. The CDR3 is made up of 16 amino acids. V was clipped by 1 base and J by 1 base, with 14 bases between them. This CDR3 reads CASSPRSGQGSYEQYF. The DNA for the CDR3 is TGTGCCAGCTCACCACGGAGTGGTCAGGGATCCTACGAGCAGTACTTC.

This rearrangement joins TRBV13 to TRBJ1-4, with TRBD1 as a possible D gene (5 bases). CDR1 PRHDT and CDR2 FYEKMQ come from the germline V gene (reference sequence). V was cut by 4 bases and J by 2 bases, with 11 bases left in between. This CDR3 is built from 15 residues. The CDR3 here is CASSSPGGTNEKLFF. DNA for the CDR3: TGTGCCAGCAGCTCACCGGGGGGGACTAATGAAAAACTGTTTTTT.

The V gene is TRBV5-4, the J gene TRBJ1-1, with 8 bases matching TRBD1. Germline CDR1 and CDR2: SGHNT and YYREEE (reference sequence). The V gene end was trimmed by 1 base and the J gene end by 5 bases; junction bases not matched to a gene: 4. The length of the CDR3 is 14 residues. The CDR3 loop is CASSLRQGRTEAFF. The CDR3, as DNA: TGTGCCAGCAGCTTGAGACAGGGGCGGACTGAAGCTTTCTTT.

The chain employs TRBV6-6 and TRBJ2-7; 8 positions match TRBD1. With V trimmed by 11 bases and J by 2 bases, 2 bases remained unmatched. The CDR3 contains 11 residues. CDR1 is MNHNY, CDR2 SVGAGI, per germline (reference sequence). The CDR3 DNA is TGTGCCGCGACAGGGGCCTACGAGCAGTACTTC. It translates to CAATGAYEQYF.

This CDR3 reads CASSSGTSGGAIDTQYF. For the CDR3, the DNA is TGTGCCAGCAGCTCGGGGACTAGCGGGGGGGCCATAGATACGCAGTATTTT. The rearrangement uses TRBV7-2 and TRBJ2-3, with 16 bases lining up with TRBD2. The CDR3 spans 17 residues. Losses at the gene ends were 4 bases for V and 5 bases for J; bases not matched to a gene: 6. Per germline, CDR1 SGHTA and CDR2 FQGNSA.

In its sample, this clone was seen a few times. The chain couples TRBV5-3 to TRBJ2-3, with TRBD2 matching 7 bases. TRBV5-3 is classed as an ORF, of uncertain function. The CDR3 is 13 amino acids. Germline trimming cut 7 bases from V and 3 bases from J; bases unmatched to any gene: 5. CDR3 coding DNA: TGTGCCAGAGATCGGGGGGAGACAGATACGCAGTATTTT. Translating gives CARDRGETDTQYF.

A few counts support this clone. The V gene is TRBV28, the J gene TRBJ1-2; D is undetermined. The V end was cut by 6 bases, the J end by 2 bases, with 25 bases between. Germline V gives CDR1 MDHEN, CDR2 SYDVKM. The CDR3 totals 18 residues. The CDR3 DNA reads as TGTGCCAGCAGACCGGGAGGTTGGCCGCTTAAACCCAACTATGGCTACACCTTC. Translated, it gives CASRPGGWPLKPNYGYTF.

This chain links TRBV7-8 with TRBJ2-7; no firm D call. The V end lost 1 base, the J end lost 2 bases, and 3 bases lay between the germline ends. Germline values: CDR1 SGHVS, CDR2 FQNEAQ. This CDR3 has 12 amino acids. CDR3 coding DNA: TGTGCCAGCAGCTTAGGCGCCTACGAGCAGTACTTC. Translating gives CASSLGAYEQYF.

In nucleotides, the CDR3 is TGTGCCAGCAGTTTCGGCCAGGGCACTGAAGCTTTCTTT. It encodes CASSFGQGTEAFF. The chain is built from TRBV6-5 and TRBJ1-1; possibly TRBD1 for D (5 bases). This CDR3 is built from 13 residues. The V end lost 4 bases, the J end lost 4 bases, and 10 bases lay between the germline ends. Germline CDR1 MNHEY, CDR2 SVGAGI.